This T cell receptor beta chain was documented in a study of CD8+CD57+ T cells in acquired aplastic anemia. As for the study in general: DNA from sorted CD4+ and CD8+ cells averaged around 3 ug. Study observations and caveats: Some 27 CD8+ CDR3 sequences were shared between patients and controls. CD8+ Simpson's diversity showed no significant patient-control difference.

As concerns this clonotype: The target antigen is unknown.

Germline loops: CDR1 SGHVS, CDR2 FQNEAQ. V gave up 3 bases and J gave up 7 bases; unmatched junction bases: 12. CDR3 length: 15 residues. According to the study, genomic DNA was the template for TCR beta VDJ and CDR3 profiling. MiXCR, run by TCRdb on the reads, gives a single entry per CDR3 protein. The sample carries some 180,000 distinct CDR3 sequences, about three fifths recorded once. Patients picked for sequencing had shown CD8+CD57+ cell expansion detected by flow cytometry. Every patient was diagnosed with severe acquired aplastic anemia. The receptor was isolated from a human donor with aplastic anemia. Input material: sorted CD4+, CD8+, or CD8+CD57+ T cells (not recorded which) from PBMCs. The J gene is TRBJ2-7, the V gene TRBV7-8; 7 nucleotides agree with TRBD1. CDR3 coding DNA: TGTGCCAGCAGCTTGGAGGCCGGGACAGCCGTGGAGCAGTACTTC. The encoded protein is CASSLEAGTAVEQYF.